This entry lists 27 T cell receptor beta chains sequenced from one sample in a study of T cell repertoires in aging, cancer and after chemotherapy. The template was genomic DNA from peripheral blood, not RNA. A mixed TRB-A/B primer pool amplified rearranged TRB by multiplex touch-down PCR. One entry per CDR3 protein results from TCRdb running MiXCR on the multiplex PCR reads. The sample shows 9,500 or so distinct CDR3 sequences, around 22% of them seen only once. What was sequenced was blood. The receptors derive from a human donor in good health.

The CDR3 loop is CASSPGKAGAGRIEQFF. The CDR3 DNA reads TGTGCCAGCAGCCCAGGGAAGGCCGGGGCGGGAAGGATTGAGCAGTTCTTC. The chain recombines TRBV7-9 with TRBJ2-1, with D possibly matching TRBD2 (6 bases). The CDR3 totals 17 residues. Germline values: CDR1 SEHNR, CDR2 FQNEAQ (reference sequence). V dropped 5 bases and J dropped 9 bases, with 26 bases sitting between them.

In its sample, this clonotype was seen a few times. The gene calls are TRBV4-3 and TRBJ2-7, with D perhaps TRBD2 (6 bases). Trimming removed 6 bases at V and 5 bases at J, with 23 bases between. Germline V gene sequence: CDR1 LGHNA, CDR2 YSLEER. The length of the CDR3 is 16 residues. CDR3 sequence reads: CASSPSERGTRHEQYF. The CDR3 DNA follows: TGCGCCAGCAGTCCCAGCGAACGCGGGACTCGGCACGAGCAGTACTTC.

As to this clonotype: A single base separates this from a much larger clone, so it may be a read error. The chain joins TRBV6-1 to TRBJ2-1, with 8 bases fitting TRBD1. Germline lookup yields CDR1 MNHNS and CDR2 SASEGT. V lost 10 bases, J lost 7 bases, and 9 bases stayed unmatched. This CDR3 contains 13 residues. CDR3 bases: TGTGCCACGAGGCAGGGGGCGCTGAATGAGCAGTTCTTC. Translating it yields CATRQGALNEQFF.

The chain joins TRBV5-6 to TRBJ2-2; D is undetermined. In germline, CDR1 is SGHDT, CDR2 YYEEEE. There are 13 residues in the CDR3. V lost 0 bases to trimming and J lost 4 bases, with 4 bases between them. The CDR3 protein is CASSLAVTGELFF. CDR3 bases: TGTGCCAGCAGCTTGGCGGTCACCGGGGAGCTGTTTTTT.

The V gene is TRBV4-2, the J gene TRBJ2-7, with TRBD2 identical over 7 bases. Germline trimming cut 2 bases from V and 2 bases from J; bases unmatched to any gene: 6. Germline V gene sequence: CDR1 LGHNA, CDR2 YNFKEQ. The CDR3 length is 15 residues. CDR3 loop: CASSQRAGDAYEQYF. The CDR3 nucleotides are TGTGCCAGCAGCCAAAGGGCGGGAGATGCCTACGAGCAGTACTTC.

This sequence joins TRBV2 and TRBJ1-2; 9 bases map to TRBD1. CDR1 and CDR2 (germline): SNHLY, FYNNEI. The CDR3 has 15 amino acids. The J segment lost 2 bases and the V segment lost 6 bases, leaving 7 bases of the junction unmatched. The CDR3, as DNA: TGTGCCAGCAGCGAGAACAGGGGGCAGAACTATGGCTACACCTTC. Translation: CASSENRGQNYGYTF.

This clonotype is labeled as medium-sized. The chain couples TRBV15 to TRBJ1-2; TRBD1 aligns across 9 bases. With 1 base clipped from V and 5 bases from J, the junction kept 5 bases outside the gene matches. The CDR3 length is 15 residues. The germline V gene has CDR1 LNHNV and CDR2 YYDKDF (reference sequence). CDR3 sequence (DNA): TGTGCCACCAGCAGAGGGACAGGGGTACTTTATGGCTACACCTTC. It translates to CATSRGTGVLYGYTF. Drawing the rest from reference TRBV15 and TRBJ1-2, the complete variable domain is DAMVIQNPRYQVTQFGKPVTLSCSQTLNHNVMYWYQQKSSQAPKLLFHYYDKDFNNEADTPDNFQSRRPNTSFCFLDIRSPGLGDTAMYLCATSRGTGVLYGYTFGSGTRLTVV.

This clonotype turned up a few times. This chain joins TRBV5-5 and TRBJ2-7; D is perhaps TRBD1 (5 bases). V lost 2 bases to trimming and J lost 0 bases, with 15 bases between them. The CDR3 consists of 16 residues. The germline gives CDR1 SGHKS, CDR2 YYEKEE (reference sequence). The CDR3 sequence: CASSFSLRQGSYEQYF. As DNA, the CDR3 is TGTGCCAGCAGCTTTAGTTTACGGCAGGGCTCCTACGAGCAGTACTTC. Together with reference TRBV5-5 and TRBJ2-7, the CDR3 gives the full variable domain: DAGVTQSPTHLIKTRGQQVTLRCSPISGHKSVSWYQQVLGQGPQFIFQYYEKEERGRGNFPDRFSARQFPNYSSELNVNALLLGDSALYLCASSFSLRQGSYEQYFGPGTRLTVT.

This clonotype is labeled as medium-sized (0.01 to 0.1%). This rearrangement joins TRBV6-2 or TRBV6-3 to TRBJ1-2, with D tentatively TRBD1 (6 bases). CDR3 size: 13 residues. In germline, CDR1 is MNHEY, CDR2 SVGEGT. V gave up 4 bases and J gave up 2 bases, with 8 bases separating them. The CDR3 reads CASSWDKNYGYTF. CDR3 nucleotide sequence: TGTGCCAGCAGTTGGGACAAAAACTATGGCTACACCTTC.

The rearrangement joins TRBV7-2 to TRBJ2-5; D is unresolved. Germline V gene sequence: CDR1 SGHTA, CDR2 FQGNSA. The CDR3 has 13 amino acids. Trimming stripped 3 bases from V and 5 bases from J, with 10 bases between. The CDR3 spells CASSLGEVETQYF. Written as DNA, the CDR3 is TGTGCCAGCAGCTTGGGCGAGGTTGAGACCCAGTACTTC.

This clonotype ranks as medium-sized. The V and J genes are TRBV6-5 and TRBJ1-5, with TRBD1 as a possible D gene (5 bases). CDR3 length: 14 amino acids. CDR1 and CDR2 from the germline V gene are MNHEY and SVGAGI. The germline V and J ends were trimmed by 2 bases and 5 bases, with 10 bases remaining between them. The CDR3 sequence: CASSYTPRDQPQHF. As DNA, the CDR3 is TGTGCCAGCAGTTACACTCCCAGGGATCAGCCCCAGCATTTT.

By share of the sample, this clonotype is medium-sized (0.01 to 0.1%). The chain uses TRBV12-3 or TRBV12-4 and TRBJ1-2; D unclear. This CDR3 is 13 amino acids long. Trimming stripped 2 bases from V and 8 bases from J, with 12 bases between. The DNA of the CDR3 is TGTGCCAGCAGTTTAAGGCAGGTGAAAGGCTACACCTTC. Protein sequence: CASSLRQVKGYTF.

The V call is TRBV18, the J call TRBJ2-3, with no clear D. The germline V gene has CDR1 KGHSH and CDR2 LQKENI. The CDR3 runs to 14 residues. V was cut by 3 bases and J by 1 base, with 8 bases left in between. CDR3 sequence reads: CASSPSSGTDTQYF. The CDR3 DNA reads TGTGCCAGCTCACCGTCGTCGGGCACAGATACGCAGTATTTT.

For the CDR3, the DNA is TGCAGTGCTACCGGACTAGCGGGTATCTACGAGCAGTACTTC. Amino acids: CSATGLAGIYEQYF. The chain has TRBV20-1 and TRBJ2-7; 11 bases are shared with TRBD2. Germline loops: CDR1 DFQATT, CDR2 SNEGSKA (reference sequence). After removal of 4 bases from V and 3 bases from J, the junction contained 5 bases not matched to a gene. The CDR3 is 14 residues long.

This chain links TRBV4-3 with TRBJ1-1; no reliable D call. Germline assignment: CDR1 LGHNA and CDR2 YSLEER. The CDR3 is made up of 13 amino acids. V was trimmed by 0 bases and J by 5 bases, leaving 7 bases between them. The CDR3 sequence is CASSQEAGTEAFF. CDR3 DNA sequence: TGCGCCAGCAGCCAAGAAGCCGGGACTGAAGCTTTCTTT.

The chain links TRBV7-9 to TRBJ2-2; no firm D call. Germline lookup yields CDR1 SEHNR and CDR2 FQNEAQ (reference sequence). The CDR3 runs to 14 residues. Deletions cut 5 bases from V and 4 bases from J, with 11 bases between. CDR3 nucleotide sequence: TGTGCCAGCAGCCCCATGGGGTCCACCGGGGAGCTGTTTTTT. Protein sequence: CASSPMGSTGELFF.

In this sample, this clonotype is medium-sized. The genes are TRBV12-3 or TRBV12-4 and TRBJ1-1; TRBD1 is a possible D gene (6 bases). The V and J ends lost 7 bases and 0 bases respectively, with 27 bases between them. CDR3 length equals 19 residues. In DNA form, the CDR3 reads TGTGCCAGCACCGCACCGCGCGGGACGGCGGGGACAATGAACACTGAAGCTTTCTTT. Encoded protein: CASTAPRGTAGTMNTEAFF.

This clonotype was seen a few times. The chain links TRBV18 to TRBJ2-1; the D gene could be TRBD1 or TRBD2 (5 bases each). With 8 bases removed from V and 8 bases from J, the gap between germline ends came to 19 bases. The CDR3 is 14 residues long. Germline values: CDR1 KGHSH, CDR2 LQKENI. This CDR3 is CASRPPNRGDEQFF. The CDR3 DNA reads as TGTGCCAGCCGCCCCCCCAATAGAGGGGATGAGCAGTTCTTC.

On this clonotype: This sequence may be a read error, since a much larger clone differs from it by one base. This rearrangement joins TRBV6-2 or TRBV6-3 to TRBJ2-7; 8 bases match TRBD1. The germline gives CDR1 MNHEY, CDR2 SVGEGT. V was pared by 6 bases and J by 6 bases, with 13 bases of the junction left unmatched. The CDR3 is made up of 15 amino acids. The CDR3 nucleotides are TGTGCCAGCAGCCCTAGGGGCAGGGGGCAGGTCGAGCAGTACTTC. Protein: CASSPRGRGQVEQYF.

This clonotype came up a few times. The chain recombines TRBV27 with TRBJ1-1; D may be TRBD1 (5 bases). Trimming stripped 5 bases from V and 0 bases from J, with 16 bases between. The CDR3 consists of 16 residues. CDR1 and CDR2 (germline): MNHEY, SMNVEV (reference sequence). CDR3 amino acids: CASSTYSGTVNTEAFF. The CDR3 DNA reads TGTGCCAGCAGTACCTATTCCGGGACTGTGAACACTGAAGCTTTCTTT.

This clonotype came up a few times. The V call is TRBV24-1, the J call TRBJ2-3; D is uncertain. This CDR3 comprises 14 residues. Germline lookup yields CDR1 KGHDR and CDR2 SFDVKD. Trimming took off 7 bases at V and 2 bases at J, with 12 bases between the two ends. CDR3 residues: CATRKDGATDTQYF. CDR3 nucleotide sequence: TGTGCCACCAGGAAGGACGGAGCCACAGATACGCAGTATTTT.

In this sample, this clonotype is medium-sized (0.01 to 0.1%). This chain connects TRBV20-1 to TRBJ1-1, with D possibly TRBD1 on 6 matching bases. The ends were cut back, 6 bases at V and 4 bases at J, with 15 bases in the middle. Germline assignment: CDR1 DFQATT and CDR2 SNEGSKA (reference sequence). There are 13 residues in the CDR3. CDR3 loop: CSATQGGSTEAFF. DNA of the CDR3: TGCAGTGCAACACAGGGAGGGAGCACTGAAGCTTTCTTT.

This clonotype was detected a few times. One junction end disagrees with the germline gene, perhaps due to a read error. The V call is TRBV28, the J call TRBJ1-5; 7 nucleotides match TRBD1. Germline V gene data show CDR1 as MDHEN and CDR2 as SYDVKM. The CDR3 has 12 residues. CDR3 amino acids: CQTGYSNQPQHF. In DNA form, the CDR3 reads TGCCAGACAGGGTATAGCAATCAGCCCCAGCATTTT.

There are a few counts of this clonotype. CDR3 loop: CASSLTGSNQPQHF. In nucleotides, the CDR3 is TGTGCCAGCAGCCTCACAGGGAGCAATCAGCCCCAGCATTTT. This chain joins TRBV5-5 and TRBJ1-5; D possibly corresponds to TRBD1 (6 bases). V dropped 4 bases and J dropped 1 base, with 9 bases sitting between them. CDR1 is SGHKS, CDR2 YYEKEE, per germline (reference sequence). The CDR3 loop spans 14 amino acids.

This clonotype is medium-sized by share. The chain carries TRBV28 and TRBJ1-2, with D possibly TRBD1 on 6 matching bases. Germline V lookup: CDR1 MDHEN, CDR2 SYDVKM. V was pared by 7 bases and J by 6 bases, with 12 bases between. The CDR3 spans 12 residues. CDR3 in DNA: TGTGCCAGCATCCAGGAGGGGGATGGCTACACCTTC. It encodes CASIQEGDGYTF.

In DNA form, the CDR3 reads TGTGCCAGCAGCCACTGGACTAGCGGCCTCACAGATACGCAGTATTTT. Protein sequence: CASSHWTSGLTDTQYF. V is TRBV7-9 and J is TRBJ2-3; the match to TRBD2 covers 10 bases. The V and J ends lost 5 bases and 2 bases, in that order; junction bases with no gene match: 7. The CDR3 consists of 16 residues. From germline, CDR1 is SEHNR and CDR2 FQNEAQ (reference sequence).

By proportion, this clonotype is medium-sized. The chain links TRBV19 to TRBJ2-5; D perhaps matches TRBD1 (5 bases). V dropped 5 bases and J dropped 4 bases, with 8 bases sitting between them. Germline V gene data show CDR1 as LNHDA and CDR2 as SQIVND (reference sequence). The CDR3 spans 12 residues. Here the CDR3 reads CASSPQGETQYF. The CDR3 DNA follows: TGTGCCAGTAGTCCCCAGGGAGAGACCCAGTACTTC.